The rows below give T cell receptor beta chains drawn from one sample of a study of a mutant IDH1 vaccine in newly diagnosed glioma. Libraries were prepared by immunoSEQ multiplex PCR; TCRdb keeps only in-frame clonotypes and omits some of them. The sample has 30,000 to 40,000 clones, about four fifths seen once; the top ten hold approximately 3.4%. No antigen is known for these receptors. This sample comprised PBMCs, obtained from a glioma patient whose treatment included an IDH1 peptide vaccine. All receptors derive from a middle-aged man with glioma. Some clones in this sample may be carry-over from other donors' samples. The CDR3 runs from the conserved cysteine through the conserved F or W. A D gene is named only where the DNA matches it firmly. Clone size, where shown, is once, few, many, or a class for clones that have expanded.

>.|TRBJ1-5|.|TRBV7-8
TGTGCCAGCAGCTTAGGTGTGATTGGGAGCAATCAGCCCCAGCATTTT
CASSLGVIGSNQPQHF
>.|TRBJ2-1|.|TRBV4-3
TGCGCCAGCAGCCAAGATTGGGACGGGGATGAGCAGTTCTTC
CASSQDWDGDEQFF
>.|TRBJ1-2|.|TRBV7-3
TGTGCCAGCAGCTTAGGGGGGGGCTCTGGCTACACCTTC
CASSLGGGSGYTF
>TRBD2|TRBJ2-1|.|TRBV7-2
TGTGCCAGCAGCCTAGCGGGGAAGGGACGGAATGAGCAGTTCTTC
CASSLAGKGRNEQFF
>.|TRBJ1-2|.|TRBV9
TGTGCCAGCAGCGTTCGAGGACCCACGGGCGGCTACACCTTC
CASSVRGPTGGYTF
>.|TRBJ2-2|once|TRBV19
TGTGCCAGTAGTGAGGGTCGGAGGTCCGGGGAGCTGTTTTTT
CASSEGRRSGELFF
>TRBD2|TRBJ2-5|.|TRBV5-1
TGCGCCAGCAGCTTCCCAGCGGGGGGGCCAGAGACCCAGTACTTC
CASSFPAGGPETQYF
>.|TRBJ1-4|.|TRBV20-1
TGCAGTGCTAGAACAGGCGAAAAACTGTTTTTT
CSARTGEKLFF
>.|TRBJ1-1|.|TRBV5-8
TGTGCCAGCAGCTGGGAACCGGGCCCAGGGCCGAACACTGAAGCTTTCTTT
CASSWEPGPGPNTEAFF
>.|TRBJ2-7|.|TRBV5-4
TGTGCCAGCAGCCCATGGCAGCCCCCCTACGAGCAGTACTTC
CASSPWQPPYEQYF
>TRBD2|TRBJ2-3|.|TRBV10-3
TGTGCCATCAGTGAGTCGAGGGCTAGCGGGCACAGATTCACAGATACGCAGTATTTT
CAISESRASGHRFTDTQYF
>.|TRBJ1-2|.|TRBV7-3
TGTGCCAGCAGCTTAAACAGGGATGACTATGGCTACACCTTC
CASSLNRDDYGYTF
>TRBD1|TRBJ2-1|.|TRBV19
TGTGCCAGTAGTAGACAGGGGCGAGGCAATGAGCAGTTCTTC
CASSRQGRGNEQFF
>.|TRBJ1-4|.|TRBV7-9
TGTGCCAGCAGCTTAGCTTTAGGGGGGTCGGCAGAAAAACTGTTTTTT
CASSLALGGSAEKLFF
>.|TRBJ2-7|.|TRBV20-1
TGCAGTGCGGCCTGGGGCGAGCAGTACTTC
CSAAWGEQYF
>.|TRBJ2-7|once|TRBV5-1
TGCGCCAGCAGCCCCATACAGGGCAGCTCCTACGAGCAGTACTTC
CASSPIQGSSYEQYF
>.|TRBJ1-2|few|TRBV19
TGTGCCAGTAGTATAGGTCTAAGTGGCTACACCTTC
CASSIGLSGYTF
>TRBD1|TRBJ1-3|.|TRBV5-1
TGCGCCAGCAGCAGTGGACAGGCGAGCTCTGGAAACACCATATATTTT
CASSSGQASSGNTIYF
>TRBD1|TRBJ1-4|.|TRBV5-4
TGTGCCAGCAGCCCCGACAGGGGAGAAAAACTGTTTTTT
CASSPDRGEKLFF
>.|TRBJ1-4|.|TRBV19
TGTGCCAGTAGTATACTGAGGGGAGAAAAACTGTTTTTT
CASSILRGEKLFF